The clone carrying this TCR beta chain came up once. Its antigen remains unidentified. This sample also contains other DNA sequences that code for the same CDR3. Here immunoSEQ multiplex PCR was the method, and the copy in TCRdb shows in-frame clones only, minus some. The top ten hold over 0.35% of the sample, which has some 30,000 clones, roughly 96% seen once. Conventional CD4+ T cells were sorted from blood as CD25-low CD127-high cells. This specimen comes from a study of regulatory and conventional T cells in RAG deficiency. Study conclusions and caveats: Shannon entropy was markedly lower and Simpson indices higher in RAG-deficient patients than control T-cell subsets. Treg unique TCR beta sequences were approximately 96-fold fewer in Omenn syndrome and CID/AS patients than controls. Omenn patients showed >85% Treg-Tconv overlap and shorter CDR3 lengths.

This CDR3 has 16 amino acids. J lost 4 bases, V lost 9 bases, and 14 bases had no gene match. In germline, CDR1 is SGHAT, CDR2 FQNNGV. This sample also appeared in a second study, on regulatory T cells. That publication notes: The PCR used 52 TRBV and 13 TRBJ primers. In patients, unique TRB V-J pairs were restricted and V/J usage skewed, especially in Tregs.

The TCR comes from a human donor in good health. The sample taken for sequencing was CD25- CD4+ T cells sorted from blood. The V and J genes are TRBV11-2 and TRBJ2-7; 11 positions agree with TRBD1. In DNA form, the CDR3 reads TGTGCCAGTAGCAGACCGGGGACAGGGGGGTTATACGAGCAGTACTTC. Translated, it gives CASSRPGTGGLYEQYF.